The next 2 T cell receptor beta chains were all read from a single sample in a study of chemoradiotherapy in HPV16-positive cancers. Measured with immunoSEQ multiplex PCR; TCRdb has only the in-frame clones, and not every one. The data show about 16,000 clones, nearly 90% seen once. The sequencing here drew on blood, taken from a patient who underwent chemoradiotherapy. These receptor sequences come from a human donor with HPV-associated anogenital cancer.

The chain joins TRBV6-5 to TRBJ1-6; no definite D call. The germline V gene encodes CDR1 MNHEY and CDR2 SVGAGI. CDR3 length: 12 residues. Trimming took 2 bases from V and 7 from J, leaving 3 bases between them. CDR3 sequence reads: CASSYTNSPLHF. The CDR3 coding sequence is TGTGCCAGCAGTTACACGAATTCACCCCTCCACTTT.

This chain joins TRBV5-1 and TRBJ2-3, with D possibly being TRBD2 (5 bases). The CDR3 sequence is 14 residues long. Trimming pared 5 bases from V and 1 base from J, leaving 11 bases between. CDR1 is SGHRS, CDR2 YFSETQ, per germline. The CDR3 coding sequence is TGCGCCAGCAGGGAGACTACCCGCACAGATACGCAGTATTTT. This translates into CASRETTRTDTQYF.